This T cell receptor (beta chain) was sequenced in a study of shared clonotypes between healthy human individuals. The authors ran unsorted PBMC replicate PCRs on approximately 300 ng DNA, about 31,000 T cell genomes. Ten immunoSEQ deep assay plates served to sequence unsorted PBMC DNA. Clones were read by immunoSEQ multiplex PCR, and TCRdb kept only the in-frame ones, dropping some. The table shows 400,000 to 600,000 clones, with roughly 79% occurring only once. V was cut by 4 bases and J by 2 bases, with 12 bases left in between. The CDR3 runs to 15 residues. Germline-derived CDR1 and CDR2 are MNHNY and SVGAGI (reference sequence). Recent acute infections and vaccinations were absent in the healthy HIV-negative adult donors. Only Caucasian adults living in Nashville, Tennessee made up the donor group.

The rearrangement uses TRBV6-6 and TRBJ2-1; either TRBD1 or TRBD2 may fit D (6 bases each). Sequencing was done on a sample of PBMCs. The clonotype comes from a woman in her thirties or forties in good health. Some clones in this sample may be carry-over from other donors' samples. CDR3 in DNA: TGTGCCAGCAGTTCCGCCGGGGGCGCCTACAATGAGCAGTTCTTC. The encoded protein is CASSSAGGAYNEQFF.